This TCR beta chain was documented in a study of tumor-infiltrating lymphocytes in oesophageal squamous cell carcinoma. TCRdb itself ran the PCR reads through MiXCR, one entry per CDR3 protein. The sample lists about 3,400 distinct CDR3 sequences, over 15% occurring once. The CDR3 runs 15 residues. J was trimmed by 8 bases and V by 4 bases; bases with no gene match: 9. CDR1 SGHVS and CDR2 FNYEAQ come from the germline V gene. In its sample, this clonotype is medium-sized (0.01 to 0.1%). The clonotype comes from a male donor with esophageal squamous cell carcinoma. This chain connects TRBV7-6 to TRBJ2-1; 9 bases agree with TRBD2. The sample was esophageal tumor tissue. The CDR3 nucleotides read TGTGCCAGCAGCTCACGGGGACTAGCTCCGGATGAGCAGTTCTTC. Translated: CASSSRGLAPDEQFF.